Below are 16 T cell receptor beta chains sequenced from a single sample in a study of T cells in localized non-small cell lung cancer. The table came from immunoSEQ multiplex PCR; TCRdb's copy has only in-frame clones and leaves some out. This table has about 33,000 clones, about 92% appearing once. The sample was peripheral blood, taken before any cancer treatment. The receptors originated from a female donor of 60 years or more with stage I lung adenocarcinoma.

For this clone: This same CDR3 is encoded by further DNA sequences in the sample. V and J are TRBV15 and TRBJ1-1; a possible D gene is TRBD1 (5 bases). V shed 0 bases and J shed 11 bases, with 16 bases lying between them. The CDR3 is made up of 14 amino acids. Per germline, CDR1 LNHNV and CDR2 YYDKDF (reference sequence). The CDR3 bases are TGTGCCACCAGCAGAGATCTAGGGGAGGATTGGGCTTTCTTT. This translates into CATSRDLGEDWAFF.

The chain carries TRBV6-5 and TRBJ1-2; weak D call: TRBD1 (5 bases). Trimming cost V 7 bases and J 2 bases, with 14 bases left between them. Germline V gene data show CDR1 as MNHEY and CDR2 as SVGAGI. The CDR3 is made up of 14 amino acids. As DNA, the CDR3 is TGTGCCAGCATTAATGGAAAGGGGAACTATGGCTACACCTTC. Protein: CASINGKGNYGYTF.

The V call is TRBV2, the J call TRBJ2-6, with no clear D. Trimming left V 7 bases short and J 2 bases short, with 9 bases between. CDR3 length: 14 residues. CDR1 and CDR2 from the germline V gene are SNHLY and FYNNEI. CDR3 sequence reads: CASISNPGANVLTF. Here the CDR3 DNA reads TGTGCCAGCATATCTAATCCTGGGGCCAACGTCCTGACTTTC. The complete variable domain, with remaining parts taken from reference TRBV2 and TRBJ2-6, reads EPEVTQTPSHQVTQMGQEVILRCVPISNHLYFYWYRQILGQKVEFLVSFYNNEISEKSEIFDDQFSVERPDGSNFTLKIRSTKLEDSAMYFCASISNPGANVLTFGAGSRLTVL.

The chain recombines TRBV7-2 with TRBJ1-6; a possible D gene is TRBD1 (5 bases). The CDR3 is 16 amino acids. Trimming stripped 3 bases from V and 4 bases from J, with 13 bases between. Germline assignment: CDR1 SGHTA and CDR2 FQGNSA. CDR3: CASSFRQPDYNSPLHF. CDR3 coding DNA: TGTGCCAGCAGCTTCAGACAGCCGGATTATAATTCACCCCTCCACTTT. The whole variable domain, filled in from reference TRBV7-2 and TRBJ1-6, reads GAGVSQSPSNKVTEKGKDVELRCDPISGHTALYWYRQSLGQGLEFLIYFQGNSAPDKSGLPSDRFSAERTGGSVSTLTIQRTQQEDSAVYLCASSFRQPDYNSPLHFGNGTRLTVT.

The V gene is TRBV6-1, the J gene TRBJ1-2, with D possibly matching TRBD1 (6 bases). V lost 6 bases and J lost 2, with 10 bases in between. This CDR3 has 13 residues. CDR1 and CDR2 from the germline V gene are MNHNS and SASEGT. The CDR3 DNA sequence: TGTGCCAGCAGGGTGGACAGCAACTATGGCTACACCTTC. As protein: CASRVDSNYGYTF.

The CDR3 bases are TGTGCCAGCAGTCCCCTGACAGGGATCTATAATTCACCCCTCCACTTT. It encodes CASSPLTGIYNSPLHF. The gene calls are TRBV27 and TRBJ1-6, with TRBD1 matching 7 bases. With V trimmed by 5 bases and J by 3 bases, 7 bases remained unmatched. CDR3 length equals 16 residues. Germline V gives CDR1 MNHEY, CDR2 SMNVEV (reference sequence).

This chain links TRBV4-2 with TRBJ2-5, with D tentatively TRBD1 (5 bases). Germline CDR1 reads LGHNA; CDR2 reads YNFKEQ. Trimming cost V 1 base and J 1 base, with 13 bases left between them. The CDR3 covers 16 residues. In DNA, the CDR3 is TGTGCCAGCAGCCAAGTCCGGCTGGGGCTCCAAGAGACCCAGTACTTC. It specifies CASSQVRLGLQETQYF.

The chain combines TRBV2 with TRBJ2-2, with no clear D. This CDR3 spans 14 amino acids. Germline V gene sequence: CDR1 SNHLY, CDR2 FYNNEI. Deletions cut 2 bases from V and 0 bases from J, with 4 bases between. The CDR3 bases are TGTGCCAGCAGTGAACGACCGAACACCGGGGAGCTGTTTTTT. Amino acids: CASSERPNTGELFF.

This clone was counted between two and nine times. The chain has TRBV27 and TRBJ1-3; tentative D call: TRBD1 (5 bases). The CDR3 has 14 amino acids. Germline CDR1 MNHEY, CDR2 SMNVEV (reference sequence). V gave up 4 bases and J gave up 4 bases, with 11 bases separating them. The CDR3 nucleotides read TGTGCCAGCAGTTACCAGGGTGGCGGAAACACCATATATTTT. Encoded protein: CASSYQGGGNTIYF.

The V call is TRBV4-2, the J call TRBJ1-5, with no clear D. This CDR3 contains 13 residues. The V gene's germline CDR1 is LGHNA and CDR2 YNFKEQ. Between the trimmed V and J ends, which lost 0 bases and 5 bases, there was a span of 5 bases. As DNA, the CDR3 is TGTGCCAGCAGCCAAGATCGGGATCAGCCCCAGCATTTT. It is translated as CASSQDRDQPQHF.

The chain employs TRBV28 and TRBJ1-2; no clear D gene. This CDR3 contains 14 residues. The germline gives CDR1 MDHEN, CDR2 SYDVKM. The V end was cut by 2 bases, the J end by 5 bases, with 12 bases between. The CDR3 sequence: CASSLRTLGYGYTF. The CDR3 coding sequence is TGTGCCAGCAGTTTACGGACCCTCGGGTATGGCTACACCTTC.

This chain uses TRBV7-3 with TRBJ2-2, with D perhaps TRBD2 (6 bases). CDR3 length: 16 residues. CDR1 and CDR2 (germline): SGHTA, FQGTGA. The V gene lost 2 bases and the J gene lost 6 bases, with 16 bases spanning the gap. In DNA form, the CDR3 reads TGTGCCAGCAGCTTATTCGGTCCCGGGGAGGCCGGGGAGCTGTTTTTT. Its protein is CASSLFGPGEAGELFF.

The J gene is TRBJ1-2, the V gene TRBV2; D is uncertain. This CDR3 is built from 15 residues. Trimming stripped 3 bases from V and 0 bases from J, with 11 bases between. Germline V gene data show CDR1 as SNHLY and CDR2 as FYNNEI. The CDR3 spells CASSDEAVPNYGYTF. The DNA of the CDR3 is TGTGCCAGCAGTGATGAGGCAGTACCTAACTATGGCTACACCTTC.

The V and J genes are TRBV6-1 and TRBJ1-2; no clear D gene. The V end was cut by 6 bases, the J end by 2 bases, with 10 bases between. Germline V gene data show CDR1 as MNHNS and CDR2 as SASEGT. The CDR3 loop spans 13 amino acids. CDR3 coding DNA: TGTGCCAGCAGGACTGACCGGAACTATGGCTACACCTTC. This translates into CASRTDRNYGYTF.

This clone was observed once. The V and J genes are TRBV5-6 and TRBJ2-3; D remains unclear. The length of the CDR3 is 15 residues. V dropped 0 bases and J dropped 5 bases, with 13 bases sitting between them. Germline V lookup: CDR1 SGHDT, CDR2 YYEEEE. The CDR3, as DNA: TGTGCCAGCAGCTTGGATCCACGTGGAAGAGATACGCAGTATTTT. Amino acid sequence: CASSLDPRGRDTQYF. Full variable domain (outside the CDR3, taken from reference TRBV5-6 and TRBJ2-3): DAGVTQSPTHLIKTRGQQVTLRCSPKSGHDTVSWYQQALGQGPQFIFQYYEEEERQRGNFPDRFSGHQFPNYSSELNVNALLLGDSALYLCASSLDPRGRDTQYFGPGTRLTVL.

The V call is TRBV25-1, the J call TRBJ1-1; D unclear. Trimming cost V 1 base and J 5 bases, with 8 bases left between them. CDR3 size: 13 residues. Per the germline V gene, CDR1 is MGHDK and CDR2 is SYGVNS. CDR3 nucleotides: TGTGCCAGCAGTGAATTGACGGGGACTGAAGCTTTCTTT. It yields the protein CASSELTGTEAFF.